This T cell receptor beta chain was captured in a study of T cell changes during pregnancy in multiple sclerosis. Generated by immunoSEQ multiplex PCR, the TCRdb table keeps only in-frame clones and is missing some. The table has roughly 100,000 clones, less than 95% seen once. The CDR3 loop spans 18 amino acids. CDR1 is SGHRS, CDR2 YFSETQ, per germline. Trimming cost V 5 bases and J 1 base, with 23 bases left between them. The chain carries TRBV5-1 and TRBJ2-3, with a possible D match to TRBD2 (6 bases). This specimen was peripheral blood, taken before pregnancy. The clonotype originates from a female donor with multiple sclerosis, enrolled in a pregnancy study. DNA of the CDR3: TGCGCCAGCAGTTTCTTAGTGTCCTCCGCGGGGCGCACAGATACGCAGTATTTT. Amino acids: CASSFLVSSAGRTDTQYF.